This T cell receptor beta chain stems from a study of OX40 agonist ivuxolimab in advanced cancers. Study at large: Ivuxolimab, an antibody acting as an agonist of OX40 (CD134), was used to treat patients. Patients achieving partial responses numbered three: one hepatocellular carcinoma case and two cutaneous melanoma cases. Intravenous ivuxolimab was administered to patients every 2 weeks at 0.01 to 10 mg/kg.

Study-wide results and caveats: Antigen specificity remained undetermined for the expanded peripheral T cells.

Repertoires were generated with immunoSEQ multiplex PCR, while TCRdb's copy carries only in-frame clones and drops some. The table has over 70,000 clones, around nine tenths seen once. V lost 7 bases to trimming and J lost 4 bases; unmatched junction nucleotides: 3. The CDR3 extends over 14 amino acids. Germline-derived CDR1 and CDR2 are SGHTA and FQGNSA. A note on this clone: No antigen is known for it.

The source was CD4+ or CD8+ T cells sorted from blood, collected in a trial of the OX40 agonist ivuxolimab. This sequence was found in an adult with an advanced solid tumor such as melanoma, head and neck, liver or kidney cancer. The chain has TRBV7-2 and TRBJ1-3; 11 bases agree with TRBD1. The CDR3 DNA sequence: TGTGCCAGCACCCGGGACAGGGGGGGAAACACCATATATTTT. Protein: CASTRDRGGNTIYF.